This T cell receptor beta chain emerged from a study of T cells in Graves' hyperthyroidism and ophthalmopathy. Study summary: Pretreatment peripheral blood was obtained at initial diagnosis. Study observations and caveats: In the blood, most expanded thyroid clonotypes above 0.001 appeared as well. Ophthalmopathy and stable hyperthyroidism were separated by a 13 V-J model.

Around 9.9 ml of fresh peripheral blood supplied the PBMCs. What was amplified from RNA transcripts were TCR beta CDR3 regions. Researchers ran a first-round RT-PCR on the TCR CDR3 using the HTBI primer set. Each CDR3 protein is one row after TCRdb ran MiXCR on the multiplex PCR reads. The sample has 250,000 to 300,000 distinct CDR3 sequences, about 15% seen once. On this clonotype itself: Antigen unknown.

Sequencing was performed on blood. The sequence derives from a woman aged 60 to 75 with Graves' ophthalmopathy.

The CDR3 region is CASSLLGTANEKLFF. In DNA, the CDR3 is TGCGCCAGCAGCTTGTTGGGGACAGCTAATGAAAAACTGTTTTTT. The rearrangement links TRBV5-1 to TRBJ1-4, with 7 nucleotides matching TRBD1. The junction had 3 bases not matched to a gene; V was cut back by 1 base and J by 3 bases. The CDR3 is 15 residues long. CDR1 is SGHRS and CDR2 is YFSETQ in the germline V gene.